This TCR beta chain is from a study of blood T cells in healthy people across ages. The germline V gene has CDR1 DFQATT and CDR2 SNEGSKA (reference sequence). The CDR3 spans 17 residues. With a J-beta primer mix and a sample-barcoded 5' primer, a second PCR ran about 6 to 11 cycles. TCRdb re-called the 5' RACE reads through MiXCR, storing one row per CDR3 protein. The sample holds about 690,000 distinct CDR3 sequences, approximately 40% seen once. The source material was blood. The TCR comes from an elderly man in good health. V usage is TRBV20-1 and J usage is TRBJ2-1; 10 nucleotides agree with TRBD2. The J call is doubtful: the DNA matches TRBJ2-7 better. This CDR3 is CSAAGGLAGVGYNEQYF. The CDR3 bases are TGCAGTGCCGCGGGGGGGCTAGCGGGAGTGGGCTACAATGAGCAGTACTTC.